A single sample is the source of the 9 T cell receptor beta chains below, sequenced in a study of blood T cell repertoires in COVID-19. Sequencing used immunoSEQ multiplex PCR; TCRdb keeps in-frame clones, though not all of them. This sample has hundreds of thousands of clones, with about 82% found just once. The sequenced sample consisted of PBMCs or T cells enriched from blood (not recorded which). The receptors shown here come from a woman between 50 and 59 years old with acute COVID-19.

The chain uses TRBV18 and TRBJ1-1; 9 positions match TRBD1. CDR3 length: 15 residues. With V trimmed by 6 bases and J by 6 bases, 11 bases remained unmatched. In germline, CDR1 is KGHSH, CDR2 LQKENI. The CDR3 protein is CASSHGQGRDAEAFF. Written as DNA, the CDR3 is TGTGCCAGCTCCCACGGACAGGGGAGGGACGCTGAAGCTTTCTTT.

The chain couples TRBV6-5 to TRBJ2-3; 9 positions agree with TRBD2. CDR3 length: 15 residues. With 2 bases clipped from V and 6 bases from J, the junction kept 6 bases outside the gene matches. Germline CDR1 MNHEY, CDR2 SVGAGI. DNA of the CDR3: TGTGCCAGCAGTTACCAGGGGCGGGGGGGCGATACGCAGTATTTT. As protein: CASSYQGRGGDTQYF.

The chain combines TRBV4-2 with TRBJ2-5; perhaps TRBD2 as D (7 bases). CDR1 LGHNA and CDR2 YNFKEQ come from the germline V gene. The CDR3 is 17 amino acids. V shed 0 bases and J shed 0 bases, with 14 bases lying between them. The CDR3: CASSQEGGRGHQETQYF. CDR3 DNA: TGTGCCAGCAGCCAAGAAGGGGGGCGGGGGCACCAAGAGACCCAGTACTTC.

V and J are TRBV7-3 and TRBJ1-5, with D tentatively TRBD1 (5 bases). Germline CDR1 SGHTA, CDR2 FQGTGA. The CDR3 is made up of 14 amino acids. Between the trimmed V and J ends, which lost 2 bases and 6 bases, there was a span of 11 bases. CDR3 in amino acids: CASSLQGDGQPQHF. In nucleotides, the CDR3 is TGTGCCAGCAGCTTACAAGGGGATGGTCAGCCCCAGCATTTT.

CDR3 in amino acids: CASSLGTGVFDGYTF. Here the CDR3 DNA reads TGCGCCAGCAGCTTGGGGACAGGGGTTTTTGACGGCTACACCTTC. The gene calls are TRBV5-1 and TRBJ1-2, with 9 positions matching TRBD1. Trimming cost V 0 bases and J 8 bases; bases outside gene matches: 8. This CDR3 spans 15 amino acids. Germline-derived CDR1 and CDR2 are SGHRS and YFSETQ.

The J gene is TRBJ2-3, the V gene TRBV9, with D uncertain. The germline CDR1 and CDR2 sequences are SGDLS and YYNGEE. With 0 bases removed from V and 0 bases from J, the gap between germline ends came to 8 bases. The CDR3 covers 15 residues. The chain's CDR3 is CASSVESTSTDTQYF. The CDR3 DNA reads as TGTGCCAGCAGCGTAGAGAGTACTAGCACAGATACGCAGTATTTT.

The chain employs TRBV30 and TRBJ1-6, with TRBD1 as a possible D gene (5 bases). The CDR3 extends over 17 amino acids. Trimming pared 1 base from V and 10 bases from J, leaving 23 bases between. The germline V gene has CDR1 GTSNPN and CDR2 SVGIG (reference sequence). The CDR3 bases are TGTGCCTGGAGTGCCCTCGGGGGGAGTCAGGGAGGGTCACCCCTCCACTTT. This encodes CAWSALGGSQGGSPLHF.

There are a few counts of this clone. The rearrangement uses TRBV13 and TRBJ1-1, with a weak D call TRBD1 (6 bases). Trimming left V 3 bases short and J 4 bases short, with 18 bases between. The CDR3 sequence is 16 residues long. Germline CDR1 is PRHDT and CDR2 is FYEKMQ (reference sequence). The CDR3 loop reads CASSFWLGQGTTEAFF. As DNA, the CDR3 is TGTGCCAGCAGCTTTTGGCTTGGCCAGGGGACCACTGAAGCTTTCTTT.

To note about this clone: At one end, the junction sequence differs from germline, possibly due to a read error. The rearrangement uses TRBV11-2 and TRBJ1-1; TRBD1 agrees at 9 bases. Germline CDR1 and CDR2: SGHAT and FQNNGV. The CDR3 sequence is 16 residues long. The DNA for the CDR3 is TGTGCCAGCACCTTAACCCCCGGGACAGGGTCCACTGAAGCTTTCTTT. Protein: CASTLTPGTGSTEAFF.